Presented here are 6 T cell receptor beta chains from one specimen sequenced in a study of cytomegalovirus exposure and HLA in healthy donors (dated by TCRdb to about 2017). The library was generated by the immunoSEQ multiplex PCR assay. For the multiplex PCR, a mixture combining 60 forward primers for TCR Vbeta segments and 13 reverse primers for TCR Jbeta segments was used. In TCRdb, the immuneACCESS table is reduced to in-frame sequences with V and J assigned. These tables do not hold every clone; where another copy was compared, an unresolved V gene accounts for under half, and the others remain unexplained. This sample holds a few hundred thousand clones; 60% to 85% were observed only once. The ten biggest clones cover roughly 16% of the sample. The sample comprised PBMCs. These receptors originate from a middle-aged man in good health and CMV-seronegative.

This chain joins TRBV9 and TRBJ2-1; 8 positions agree with TRBD1. The junction had 8 bases not matched to a gene; V was cut back by 2 bases and J by 4 bases. The CDR3 is 16 amino acids. Germline-derived CDR1 and CDR2 are SGDLS and YYNGEE. The chain's CDR3 is CASSVLSRGRYNEQFF. CDR3 DNA sequence: TGTGCCAGCAGCGTCCTAAGCAGGGGGCGATACAATGAGCAGTTCTTC.

In nucleotides, the CDR3 is TGTGCCTGGAGTCCTTACTTGACTGTGAACACTGAAGCTTTCTTT. This gives the protein CAWSPYLTVNTEAFF. The chain joins TRBV30 to TRBJ1-1; D remains unclear. CDR3 length: 15 residues. Germline lookup yields CDR1 GTSNPN and CDR2 SVGIG (reference sequence). Trimming removed 2 bases at V and 0 bases at J, with 13 bases between.

The chain couples TRBV5-1 to TRBJ1-2; perhaps TRBD1 as D (6 bases). There are 14 residues in the CDR3. V lost 5 bases and J lost 1, with 12 bases in between. Germline V gene data show CDR1 as SGHRS and CDR2 as YFSETQ. The CDR3 DNA reads as TGCGCCAGCAGAACCTTACAGGGTAACTATGGCTACACCTTC. This sequence encodes CASRTLQGNYGYTF.

The CDR3 coding sequence is TGTGCCAGCAGCTTGCAGGGGGTAGTCACTGAAGCTTTCTTT. Its translation: CASSLQGVVTEAFF. The V and J genes are TRBV5-4 and TRBJ1-1, with 7 bases aligning to TRBD1. V lost 1 base and J lost 4; bases outside the gene matches: 4. This CDR3 is 14 amino acids long. The germline V gene encodes CDR1 SGHNT and CDR2 YYREEE (reference sequence).

The V and J genes are TRBV7-2 and TRBJ2-7; D call uncertain. The germline V gene encodes CDR1 SGHTA and CDR2 FQGNSA. The CDR3 covers 12 residues. V was shortened by 4 bases and J by 1 base, with 5 bases between the two germline ends. CDR3 sequence (DNA): TGTGCCAGCAGCTCTGTTTCCTACGAGCAGTACTTC. It specifies CASSSVSYEQYF.

The chain recombines TRBV6-5 with TRBJ2-7, with TRBD1 as a possible D gene (5 bases). CDR1 is MNHEY, CDR2 SVGAGI, per germline. V was trimmed by 0 bases and J by 6 bases, leaving 12 bases between them. CDR3 length equals 14 residues. CDR3 residues: CASSYSGPNPEQYF. As DNA, the CDR3 is TGTGCCAGCAGTTACTCGGGGCCCAACCCCGAGCAGTACTTC.